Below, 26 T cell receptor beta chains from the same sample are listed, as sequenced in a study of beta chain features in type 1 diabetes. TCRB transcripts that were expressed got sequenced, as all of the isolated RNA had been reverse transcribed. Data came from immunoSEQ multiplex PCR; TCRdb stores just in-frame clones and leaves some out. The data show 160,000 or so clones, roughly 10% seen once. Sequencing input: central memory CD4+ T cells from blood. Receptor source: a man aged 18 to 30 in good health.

CDR3 amino acids: CASRAGTSHYEQYF. The CDR3 DNA reads as TGTGCCAGCAGGGCCGGGACATCGCACTACGAGCAGTACTTC. The chain combines TRBV6-5 with TRBJ2-7, with D tentatively TRBD1 (6 bases). Per the germline V gene, CDR1 is MNHEY and CDR2 is SVGAGI. The CDR3 sequence is 14 residues long. V lost 6 bases and J lost 3, with 15 bases in between.

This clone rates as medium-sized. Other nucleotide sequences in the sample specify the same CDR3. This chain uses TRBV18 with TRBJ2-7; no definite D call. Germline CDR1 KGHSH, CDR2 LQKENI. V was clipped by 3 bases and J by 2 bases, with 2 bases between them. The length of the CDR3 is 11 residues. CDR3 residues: CASSPAYEQYF. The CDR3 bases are TGTGCCAGCTCACCCGCCTACGAGCAGTACTTC.

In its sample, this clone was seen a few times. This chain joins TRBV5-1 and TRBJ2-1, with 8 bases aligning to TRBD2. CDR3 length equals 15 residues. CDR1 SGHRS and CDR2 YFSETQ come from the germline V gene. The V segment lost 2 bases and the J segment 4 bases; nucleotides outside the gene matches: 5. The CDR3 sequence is CASSFPERGYNEQFF. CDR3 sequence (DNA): TGCGCCAGCAGCTTTCCTGAGCGGGGGTACAATGAGCAGTTCTTC.

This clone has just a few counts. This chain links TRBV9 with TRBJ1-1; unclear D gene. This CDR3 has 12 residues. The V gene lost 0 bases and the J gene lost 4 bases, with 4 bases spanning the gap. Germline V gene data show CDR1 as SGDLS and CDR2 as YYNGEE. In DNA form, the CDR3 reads TGTGCCAGCAGCGTAGGTGGCACTGAAGCTTTCTTT. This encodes CASSVGGTEAFF.

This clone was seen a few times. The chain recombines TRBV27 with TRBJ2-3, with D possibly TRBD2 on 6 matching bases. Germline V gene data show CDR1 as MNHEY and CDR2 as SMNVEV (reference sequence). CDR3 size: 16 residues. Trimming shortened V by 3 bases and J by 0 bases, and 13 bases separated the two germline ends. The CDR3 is CASSFAGRLSTDTQYF. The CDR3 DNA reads TGTGCCAGCAGTTTTGCCGGGAGACTTAGCACAGATACGCAGTATTTT.

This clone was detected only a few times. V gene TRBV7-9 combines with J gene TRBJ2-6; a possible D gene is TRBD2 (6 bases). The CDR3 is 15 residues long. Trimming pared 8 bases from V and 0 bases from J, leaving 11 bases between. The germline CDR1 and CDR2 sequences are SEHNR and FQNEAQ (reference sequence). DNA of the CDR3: TGTGCCAGCCCGCGGGGCAGCTCTGGGGCCAACGTCCTGACTTTC. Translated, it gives CASPRGSSGANVLTF.

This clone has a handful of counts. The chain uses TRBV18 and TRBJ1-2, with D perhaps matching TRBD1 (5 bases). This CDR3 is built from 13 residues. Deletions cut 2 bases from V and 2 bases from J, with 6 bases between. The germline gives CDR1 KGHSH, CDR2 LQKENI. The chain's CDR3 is CASSPDSNYGYTF. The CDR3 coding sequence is TGTGCCAGCTCACCAGACAGCAACTATGGCTACACCTTC. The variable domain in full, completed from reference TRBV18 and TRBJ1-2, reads NAGVMQNPRHLVRRRGQEARLRCSPMKGHSHVYWYRQLPEEGLKFMVYLQKENIIDESGMPKERFSAEFPKEGPSILRIQQVVRGDSAAYFCASSPDSNYGYTFGSGTRLTVV.

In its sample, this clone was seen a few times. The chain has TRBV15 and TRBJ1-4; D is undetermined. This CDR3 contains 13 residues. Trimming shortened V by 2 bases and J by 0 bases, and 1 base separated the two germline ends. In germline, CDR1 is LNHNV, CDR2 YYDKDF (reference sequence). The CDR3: CATSRPTNEKLFF. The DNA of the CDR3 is TGTGCCACCAGCAGACCAACTAATGAAAAACTGTTTTTT.

The CDR3 nucleotides are TGTGCCAGCTCACCCACTAGCGGGGGGGCCGGAGATACGCAGTATTTT. Its protein is CASSPTSGGAGDTQYF. The rearrangement links TRBV18 to TRBJ2-3; 13 bases fit TRBD2. The length of the CDR3 is 16 residues. J lost 5 bases, V lost 3 bases, and 5 bases had no gene match. CDR1 and CDR2 (germline): KGHSH, LQKENI.

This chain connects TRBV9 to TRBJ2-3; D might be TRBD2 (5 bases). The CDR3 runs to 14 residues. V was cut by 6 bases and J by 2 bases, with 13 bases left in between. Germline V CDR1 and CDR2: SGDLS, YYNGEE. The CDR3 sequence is CASTAASHTDTQYF. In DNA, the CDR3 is TGTGCCAGCACAGCGGCTTCCCACACAGATACGCAGTATTTT.

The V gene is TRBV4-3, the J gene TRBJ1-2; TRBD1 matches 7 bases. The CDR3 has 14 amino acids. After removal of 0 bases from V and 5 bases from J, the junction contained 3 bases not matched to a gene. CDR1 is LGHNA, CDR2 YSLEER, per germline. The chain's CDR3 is CASSQETGRYGYTF. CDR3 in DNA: TGCGCCAGCAGCCAAGAGACAGGGAGATATGGCTACACCTTC.

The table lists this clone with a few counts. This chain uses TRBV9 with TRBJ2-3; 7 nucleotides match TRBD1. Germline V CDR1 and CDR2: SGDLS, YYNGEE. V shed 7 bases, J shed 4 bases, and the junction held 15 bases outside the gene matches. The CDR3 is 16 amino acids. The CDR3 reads CASLKGVGTEADTQYF. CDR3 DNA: TGTGCCAGCCTAAAAGGGGTCGGGACAGAAGCAGATACGCAGTATTTT.

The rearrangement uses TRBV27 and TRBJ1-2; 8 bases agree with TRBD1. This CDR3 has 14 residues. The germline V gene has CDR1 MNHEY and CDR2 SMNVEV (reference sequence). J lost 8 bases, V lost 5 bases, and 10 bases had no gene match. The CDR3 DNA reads TGTGCCAGCAGTGCTTACAGGGGGGAGAAAGGCTACACCTTC. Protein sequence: CASSAYRGEKGYTF.

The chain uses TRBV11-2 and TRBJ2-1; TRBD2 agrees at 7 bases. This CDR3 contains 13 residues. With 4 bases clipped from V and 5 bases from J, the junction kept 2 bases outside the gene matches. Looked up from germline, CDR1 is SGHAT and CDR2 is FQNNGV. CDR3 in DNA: TGTGCCAGCAGCTCGACTAGCAACAATGAGCAGTTCTTC. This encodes CASSSTSNNEQFF.

The CDR3 DNA is TGTGCCAGCAGTGAGGGGAGGATGTCAGATACGCAGTATTTT. Translation gives CASSEGRMSDTQYF. The gene calls are TRBV2 and TRBJ2-3; the D gene is possibly TRBD2 (6 bases). V was clipped by 3 bases and J by 4 bases, with 11 bases between them. CDR3 length: 14 residues. Germline V gene data show CDR1 as SNHLY and CDR2 as FYNNEI.

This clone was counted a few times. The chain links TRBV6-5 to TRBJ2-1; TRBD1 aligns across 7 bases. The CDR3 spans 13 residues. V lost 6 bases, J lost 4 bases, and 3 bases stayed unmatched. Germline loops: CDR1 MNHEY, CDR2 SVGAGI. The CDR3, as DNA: TGTGCCAGCAGAGTACAGGGGTACAATGAGCAGTTCTTC. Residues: CASRVQGYNEQFF.

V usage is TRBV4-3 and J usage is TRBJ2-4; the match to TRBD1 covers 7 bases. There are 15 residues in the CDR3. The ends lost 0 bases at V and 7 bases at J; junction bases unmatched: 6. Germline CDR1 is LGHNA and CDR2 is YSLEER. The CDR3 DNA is TGCGCCAGCAGCCAAGATCCGCAGGGGGATAACATTCAGTACTTC. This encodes CASSQDPQGDNIQYF.

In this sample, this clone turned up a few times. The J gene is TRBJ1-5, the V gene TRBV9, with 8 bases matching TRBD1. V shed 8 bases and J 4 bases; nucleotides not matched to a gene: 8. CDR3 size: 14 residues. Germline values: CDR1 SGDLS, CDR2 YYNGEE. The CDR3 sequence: CASGQGIGNQPQHF. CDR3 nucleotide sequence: TGTGCCAGTGGACAGGGAATCGGAAATCAGCCCCAGCATTTT.

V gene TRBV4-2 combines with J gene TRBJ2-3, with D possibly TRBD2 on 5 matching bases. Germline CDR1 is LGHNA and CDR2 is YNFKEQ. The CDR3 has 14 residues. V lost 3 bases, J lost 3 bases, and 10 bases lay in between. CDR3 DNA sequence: TGTGCCAGCAGCCAGTCGGACTGGACAGATACGCAGTATTTT. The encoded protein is CASSQSDWTDTQYF.

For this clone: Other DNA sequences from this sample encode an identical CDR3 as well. CDR3 protein: CASSLANYGYTF. The CDR3 DNA is TGTGCCAGCAGCTTAGCCAACTATGGCTACACCTTC. The chain links TRBV7-2 to TRBJ1-2; D gene uncertain. CDR3 length equals 12 residues. Germline V gene data show CDR1 as SGHTA and CDR2 as FQGNSA. V dropped 0 bases and J dropped 2 bases, with 1 base sitting between them.

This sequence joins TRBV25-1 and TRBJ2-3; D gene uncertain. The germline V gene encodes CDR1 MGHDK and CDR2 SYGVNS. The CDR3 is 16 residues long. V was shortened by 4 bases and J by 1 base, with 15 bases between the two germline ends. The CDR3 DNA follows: TGTGCCAGCAGTGCTAAATTGCTGGCTGGCACAGATACGCAGTATTTT. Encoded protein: CASSAKLLAGTDTQYF.

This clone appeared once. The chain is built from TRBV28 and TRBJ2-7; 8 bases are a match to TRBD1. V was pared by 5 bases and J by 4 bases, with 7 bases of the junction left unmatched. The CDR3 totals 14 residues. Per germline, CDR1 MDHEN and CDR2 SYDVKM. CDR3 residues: CASSTGQGRYEQYF. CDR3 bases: TGTGCCAGCAGTACCGGACAGGGCAGGTACGAGCAGTACTTC.

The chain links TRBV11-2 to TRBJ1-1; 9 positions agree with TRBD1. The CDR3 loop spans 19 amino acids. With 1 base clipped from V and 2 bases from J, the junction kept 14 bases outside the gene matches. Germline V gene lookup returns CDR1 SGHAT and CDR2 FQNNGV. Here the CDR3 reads CASSLVDAGTGRRNTEAFF. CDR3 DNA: TGTGCCAGCAGCTTAGTTGACGCCGGGACAGGGAGAAGAAACACTGAAGCTTTCTTT.

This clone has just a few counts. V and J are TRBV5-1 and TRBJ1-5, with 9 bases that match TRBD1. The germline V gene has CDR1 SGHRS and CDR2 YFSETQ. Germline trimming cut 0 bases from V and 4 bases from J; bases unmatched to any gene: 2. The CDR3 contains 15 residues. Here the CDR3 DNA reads TGCGCCAGCAGCTTGGGTGGGACAGGGAATCAGCCCCAGCATTTT. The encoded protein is CASSLGGTGNQPQHF.

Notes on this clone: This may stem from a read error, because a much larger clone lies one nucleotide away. CDR3 amino acids: CASSLTDRGRGEAFF. The DNA for the CDR3 is TGTGCCAGCAGTTTGACAGACAGGGGGCGGGGTGAAGCTTTCTTT. The rearrangement joins TRBV28 to TRBJ1-1; TRBD1 matches at 10 bases. Trimming cost V 3 bases and J 7 bases; bases outside gene matches: 8. The CDR3 totals 15 residues. CDR1 and CDR2 (germline): MDHEN, SYDVKM. The full variable domain, its missing parts supplied by reference TRBV28 and TRBJ1-1, is DVKVTQSSRYLVKRTGEKVFLECVQDMDHENMFWYRQDPGLGLRLIYFSYDVKMKEKGDIPEGYSVSREKKERFSLILESASTNQTSMYLCASSLTDRGRGEAFFGQGTRLTVV.

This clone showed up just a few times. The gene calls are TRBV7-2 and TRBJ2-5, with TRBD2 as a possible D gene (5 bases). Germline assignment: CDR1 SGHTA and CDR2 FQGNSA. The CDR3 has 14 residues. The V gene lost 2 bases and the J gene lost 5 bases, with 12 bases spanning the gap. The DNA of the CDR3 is TGTGCCAGCAGCTTAAGGATGAGAGGGGAGACCCAGTACTTC. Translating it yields CASSLRMRGETQYF.